This TCR beta chain originates from a study of blood T cells in healthy people across ages (dated by TCRdb to 2014 to 2015). Describing the broader study: Template switching captured roughly one uniquely barcoded TCR beta cDNA molecule per two T cells in model experiments. For two donors (one aged 18 to 29 and one aged 80 or older), the study analyzed two additional independent replicas of 1 million unique cDNA reads from the same blood draw. To avoid experimental bias, donors of different ages were distributed randomly across sequencing lanes. Age-related changes in TCR beta repertoire diversity were measured in the study by deep sequencing normalized with unique cDNA molecular identifiers. The donors were split into four age groups: young (average around 15 years), middle-aged (roughly 42), aged (62) and long-lived (82).

Of note for this clonotype: Its antigen specificity is not known. No quality values exist for individual bases; no much larger clone is one base distant.

The library was made by 5' RACE. TCRdb names Illumina HiSeq 2500 as the instrument used. The second PCR ran for about 6 to 12 cycles and used a J-beta primer mix along with a sample-barcoded 5' primer. A unique molecular identifier was introduced onto each TCR beta cDNA molecule by a template-switch 5' adaptor carrying 12 random nucleotides. Each sample yielded at least 2.5 million CDR3-containing paired-end reads. The Mint cDNA synthesis kit, primed by a TRBC-specific oligonucleotide, was used to synthesize first-strand cDNA from all RNA. Following uracil-DNA glycosylase treatment, a first 18-cycle PCR with universal primers M1SS and BC2_uni_R was performed on all cDNA. The authors processed their data as follows. For normalization, 1 million high-quality reads, each with a distinct molecular identifier, were randomly selected from each sample. Instead of being binned into consensus sequences, reads with shared molecular identifiers were discarded. CDR3 identification, clonotype clustering and error correction used MiTCR with a Q25 quality threshold and the strictest error-elimination algorithm. A nonparametric unseen species model with Euler transformation was used to estimate a lower bound on total TCR beta diversity. TCRdb redid the processing of the public reads, applying fastp at Q25 and MiXCR, and retained in-frame beta chains. Merged by CDR3 protein, the rows form single entries marked with the most common genes and DNA. The V and J calls shown here were made by TCRdb, not taken from the authors' results. The sample includes 1.5 million to 1.9 million distinct CDR3 sequences, with under 55% observed a single time. The top ten clones comprise approximately 4% of the sample.

What the research found in general, with its limitations: There was a strong correlation between observed TCR beta diversity and the percentage of naive T cells measured by flow cytometry. The long-lived group showed more naive CD4+ T cells, fewer expanded clones and increased TCR diversity than the aged group, suggesting age selection. Because donor CMV infection status was unknown, age-related changes in expanded clonotypes were potentially confounded. Estimates of total diversity from one million sequenced T cells were regarded as lower bounds and underestimates. As age increased, observed TCR beta diversity per million T cells dropped in a roughly linear way, and a significant reduction was already evident by age 40. Bulk unsorted PBMC profiling prevented conclusive comparison of naive and antigen-experienced compartments.

The donors were 40 or so Caucasian individuals from Russia, aged about 6 to 100 years, who were systemically healthy. About 10 milliliters of peripheral blood were drawn from each donor into EDTA-treated Vacutainer tubes. PBMCs were isolated by Ficoll-Paque density-gradient centrifugation, with at least 7 million obtained per sample. Trizol reagent was used to extract total RNA from PBMCs, with at least 5 micrograms per sample. For every donor, an aliquot of PBMCs went through flow cytometry to measure the percentages of naive CD45RAhigh/CD27high T cells. Input material: blood. The source is a woman between 18 and 30 years old in good health.

The DNA sequence is TGCGCCAGCAGCCAAGGTAGCCCGAGCACAGATACGCAGTATTTT. Its amino acids are CASSQGSPSTDTQYF. The V gene is TRBV4-1 and the J gene is TRBJ2-3; no D segment can be confidently identified. The V end loses 1 base and the J end loses 0 bases, and a stretch of 8 bases separates them. The CDR3 goes from the cysteine to the phenylalanine over 15 residues. The CDR3 DNA has 45 bases and is translated from base 1. In the germline V gene, CDR1 corresponds to MGHRA and CDR2 to YSYEKL.